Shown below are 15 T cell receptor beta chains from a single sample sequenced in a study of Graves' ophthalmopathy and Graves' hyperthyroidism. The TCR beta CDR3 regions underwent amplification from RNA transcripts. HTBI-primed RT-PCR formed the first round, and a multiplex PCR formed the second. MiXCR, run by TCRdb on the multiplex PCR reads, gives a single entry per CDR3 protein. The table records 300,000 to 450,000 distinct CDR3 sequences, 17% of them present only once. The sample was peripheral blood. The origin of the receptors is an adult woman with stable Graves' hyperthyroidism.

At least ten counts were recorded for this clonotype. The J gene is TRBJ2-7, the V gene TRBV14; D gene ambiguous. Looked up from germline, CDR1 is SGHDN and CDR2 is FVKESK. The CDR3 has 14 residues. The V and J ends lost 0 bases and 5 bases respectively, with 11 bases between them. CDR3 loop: CASSQDNFRNEQYF. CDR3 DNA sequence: TGTGCCAGCAGCCAAGACAACTTCCGCAACGAGCAGTACTTC.

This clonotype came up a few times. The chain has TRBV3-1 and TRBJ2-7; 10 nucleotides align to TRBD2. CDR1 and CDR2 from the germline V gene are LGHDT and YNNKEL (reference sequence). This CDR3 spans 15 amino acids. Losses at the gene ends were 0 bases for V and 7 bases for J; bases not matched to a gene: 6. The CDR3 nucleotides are TGTGCCAGCAGCCAAGATCTAGCGGGAGCGGAAGAGCAGTACTTC. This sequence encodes CASSQDLAGAEEQYF.

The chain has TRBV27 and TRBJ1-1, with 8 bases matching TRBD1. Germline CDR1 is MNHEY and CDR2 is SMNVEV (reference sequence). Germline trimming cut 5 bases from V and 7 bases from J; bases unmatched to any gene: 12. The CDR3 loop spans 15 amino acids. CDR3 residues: CASSLIGQGESEAFF. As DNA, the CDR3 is TGTGCCAGCAGTCTCATTGGACAGGGCGAAAGTGAAGCTTTCTTT.

The CDR3 DNA follows: TGTGCCAGCAGCCCGGGACAGCAAAGGGAGCTGTTTTTT. Translated, it gives CASSPGQQRELFF. The J gene is TRBJ2-2, the V gene TRBV3-1, with TRBD1 matching over 7 bases. The junction had 5 bases not matched to a gene; V was cut back by 4 bases and J by 9 bases. Germline CDR1 and CDR2: LGHDT and YNNKEL (reference sequence). This CDR3 comprises 13 residues.

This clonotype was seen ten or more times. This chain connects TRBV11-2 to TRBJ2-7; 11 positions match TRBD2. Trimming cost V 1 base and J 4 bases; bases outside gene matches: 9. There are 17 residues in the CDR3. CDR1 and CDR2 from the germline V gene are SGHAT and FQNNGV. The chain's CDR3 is CASSLVGTSGVVYEQYF. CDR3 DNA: TGTGCCAGCAGCTTAGTTGGGACTAGCGGAGTGGTGTACGAGCAGTACTTC.

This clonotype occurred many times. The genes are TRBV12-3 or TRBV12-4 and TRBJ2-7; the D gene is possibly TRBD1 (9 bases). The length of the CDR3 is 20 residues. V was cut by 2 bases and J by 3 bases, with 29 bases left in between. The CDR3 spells CASSLRGTGFGTRGFYEQYF. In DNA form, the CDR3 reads TGTGCCAGCAGTTTAAGGGGGACAGGGTTCGGGACTAGAGGATTCTACGAGCAGTACTTC.

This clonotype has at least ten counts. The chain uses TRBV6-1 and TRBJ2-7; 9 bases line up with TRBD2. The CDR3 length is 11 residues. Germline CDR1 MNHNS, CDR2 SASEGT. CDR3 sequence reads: CASSRTSEIVV. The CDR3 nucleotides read TGTGCCAGCAGCCGGACTAGCGAGATAGTGGTC.

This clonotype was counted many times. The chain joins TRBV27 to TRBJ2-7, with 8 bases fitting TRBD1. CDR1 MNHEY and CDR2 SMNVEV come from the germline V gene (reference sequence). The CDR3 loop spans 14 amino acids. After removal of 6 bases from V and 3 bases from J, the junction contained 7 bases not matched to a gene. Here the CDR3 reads CASSTGTGFYEQYF. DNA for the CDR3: TGTGCCAGCAGCACCGGGACAGGCTTCTACGAGCAGTACTTC.

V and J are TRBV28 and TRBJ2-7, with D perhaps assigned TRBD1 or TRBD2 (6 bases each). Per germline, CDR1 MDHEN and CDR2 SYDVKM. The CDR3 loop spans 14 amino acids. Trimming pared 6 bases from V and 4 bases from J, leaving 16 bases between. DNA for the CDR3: TGTGCCAGCAGGTTAGGGGGGAGCCCGTACGAGCAGTACTTC. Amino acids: CASRLGGSPYEQYF.

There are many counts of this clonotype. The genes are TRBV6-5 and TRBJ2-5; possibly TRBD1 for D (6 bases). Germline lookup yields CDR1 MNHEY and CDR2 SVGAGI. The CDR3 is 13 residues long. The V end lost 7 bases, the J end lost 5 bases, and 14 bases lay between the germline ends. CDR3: CASNPGHTETQYF. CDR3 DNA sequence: TGTGCCAGCAACCCGGGACATACGGAGACCCAGTACTTC.

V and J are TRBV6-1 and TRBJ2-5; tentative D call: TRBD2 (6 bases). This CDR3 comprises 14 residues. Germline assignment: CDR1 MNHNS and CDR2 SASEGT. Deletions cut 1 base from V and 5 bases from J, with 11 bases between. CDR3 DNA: TGTGCCAGCAGTGAAGGGAGGGGATGGGAGACCCAGTACTTC. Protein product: CASSEGRGWETQYF.

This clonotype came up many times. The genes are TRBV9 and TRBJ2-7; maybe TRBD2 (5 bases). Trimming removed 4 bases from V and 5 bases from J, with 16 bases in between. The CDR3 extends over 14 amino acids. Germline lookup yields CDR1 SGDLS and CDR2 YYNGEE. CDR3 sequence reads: CASSPSMGVHEQYF. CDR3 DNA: TGTGCCAGCAGCCCCAGTATGGGAGTCCACGAGCAGTACTTC.

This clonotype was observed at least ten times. The DNA of the CDR3 is TGTGCCACCAGTGATCACCGGGGGGGGAACACTGAAGCTTTCTTT. This codes for CATSDHRGGNTEAFF. The chain employs TRBV24-1 and TRBJ1-1, with a possible D match to TRBD1 (5 bases). Germline values: CDR1 KGHDR, CDR2 SFDVKD. The CDR3 is made up of 15 amino acids. V was trimmed by 3 bases and J by 1 base, leaving 11 bases between them.

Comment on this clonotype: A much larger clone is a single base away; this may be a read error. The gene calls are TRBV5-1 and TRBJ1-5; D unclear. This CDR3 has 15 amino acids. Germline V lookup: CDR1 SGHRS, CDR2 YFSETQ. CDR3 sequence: CASSLDGDSNQPQQF. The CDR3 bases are TGCGCCAGCAGCTTGGACGGAGATAGCAATCAGCCCCAGCAGTTT. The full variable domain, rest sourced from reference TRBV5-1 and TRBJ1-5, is KAGVTQTPRYLIKTRGQQVTLSCSPISGHRSVSWYQQTPGQGLQFLFEYFSETQRNKGNFPGRFSGRQFSNSRSEMNVSTLELGDSALYLCASSLDGDSNQPQQFGDGTRLSIL.

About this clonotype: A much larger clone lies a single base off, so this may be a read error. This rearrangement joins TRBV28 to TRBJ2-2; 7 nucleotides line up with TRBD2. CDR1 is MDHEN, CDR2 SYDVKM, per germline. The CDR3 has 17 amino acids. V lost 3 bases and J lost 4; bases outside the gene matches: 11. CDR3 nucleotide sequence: TGTGCCAGCAGTTTGTTATGGCGGGAGATGAGCACCGGGGAGCTGTTTTTT. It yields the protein CASSLLWREMSTGELFF.